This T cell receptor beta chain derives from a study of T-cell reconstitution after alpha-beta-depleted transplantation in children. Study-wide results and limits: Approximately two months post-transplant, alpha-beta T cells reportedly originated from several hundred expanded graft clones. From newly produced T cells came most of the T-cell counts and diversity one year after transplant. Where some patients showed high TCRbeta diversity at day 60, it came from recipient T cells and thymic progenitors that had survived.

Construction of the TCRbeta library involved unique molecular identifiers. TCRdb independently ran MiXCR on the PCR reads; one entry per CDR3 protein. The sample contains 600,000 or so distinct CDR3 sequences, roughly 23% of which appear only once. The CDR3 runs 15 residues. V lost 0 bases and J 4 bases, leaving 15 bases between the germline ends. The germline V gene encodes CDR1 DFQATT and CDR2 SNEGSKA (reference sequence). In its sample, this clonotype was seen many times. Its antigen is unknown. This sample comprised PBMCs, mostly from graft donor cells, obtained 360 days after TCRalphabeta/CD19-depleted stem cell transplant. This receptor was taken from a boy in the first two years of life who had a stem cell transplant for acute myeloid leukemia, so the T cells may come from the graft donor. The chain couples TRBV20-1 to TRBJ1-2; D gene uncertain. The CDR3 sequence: CSARDSGKSGYGYTF. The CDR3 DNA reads TGCAGTGCTAGAGATTCGGGGAAGAGCGGCTATGGCTACACCTTC.